Listed below are T cell receptor beta chains from one sample, sequenced in a study of cytomegalovirus exposure and HLA in healthy donors. Libraries were prepared by immunoSEQ multiplex PCR; TCRdb keeps only in-frame clonotypes and omits some of them. The profile shows around 94,000 clones, less than 95% of them singletons. Sequencing used PBMCs. The source is a young woman in good health and CMV-seronegative. Both conserved end residues are part of each CDR3. Each record gives: V gene, D gene, clone size, J gene, CDR3 protein, CDR3 DNA. A D gene is named only where the DNA matches it firmly. Clone size, where shown, is once, few, many, or a class for clones that have expanded.

>TRBV25-1|TRBD2|once|TRBJ2-2
CASSGNGREGPGELFF
TGTGCCAGCAGTGGCAACGGGCGGGAGGGCCCCGGGGAGCTGTTTTTT
>TRBV4-3|NA|once|TRBJ2-3
CASSQDSPSTQYF
TGCGCCAGCAGCCAAGATTCGCCCAGTACGCAGTATTTT
>TRBV6-1|TRBD2|NA|TRBJ2-5
CASSELAGGQETQYF
TGTGCCAGCAGTGAACTAGCGGGGGGGCAAGAGACCCAGTACTTC
>TRBV6-1|TRBD1|NA|TRBJ1-5
CASSDRGRNQPQHF
TGTGCCAGCAGTGACAGGGGGCGCAATCAGCCCCAGCATTTT
>TRBV4-2|NA|NA|TRBJ1-6
CASSQVGGGGNSPLHF
TGTGCCAGCAGCCAAGTCGGTGGAGGAGGTAATTCACCCCTCCACTTT
>TRBV30|NA|once|TRBJ1-2
CAWRKPQGLGEGYTF
TGTGCCTGGAGGAAACCACAGGGCCTTGGGGAGGGCTACACCTTC
>TRBV28|NA|NA|TRBJ2-6
CASSLSGAGANVLTF
TGTGCCAGCAGTTTATCAGGGGCTGGGGCCAACGTCCTGACTTTC
>TRBV5-6|NA|once|TRBJ1-2
CASSPSAGGYTF
TGTGCCAGCAGCCCGAGCGCAGGGGGCTACACCTTC
>TRBV18|TRBD1|NA|TRBJ1-1
CASSPTTGPGTEAFF
TGTGCCAGCTCACCGACGACAGGGCCGGGCACTGAAGCTTTCTTT
>TRBV6-6|NA|NA|TRBJ2-3
CASSYLSTDTQYF
TGTGCCAGCAGTTACCTCAGCACAGATACGCAGTATTTT
>TRBV6-1|TRBD2|NA|TRBJ2-7
CASCTTSGYEQYF
TGTGCCAGCTGCACGACTAGCGGGTACGAGCAGTACTTC
>TRBV4-1|NA|NA|TRBJ1-5
CASSHTGPERPQPQHF
TGCGCCAGCAGCCACACAGGGCCGGAGAGGCCTCAGCCCCAGCATTTT
>TRBV4-1|NA|NA|TRBJ1-5
CASSQVTGQPQHF
TGCGCCAGCAGCCAAGTAACAGGTCAGCCCCAGCATTTT
>TRBV9|TRBD2|NA|TRBJ2-3
CASSVDAGGQISTDTQYF
TGTGCCAGCAGCGTAGATGCGGGGGGCCAAATCAGCACAGATACGCAGTATTTT
>TRBV5-1|TRBD2|NA|TRBJ2-7
CASSLTSGPYEQYF
TGCGCCAGCAGCCTTACTAGCGGACCCTACGAGCAGTACTTC
>TRBV19|TRBD2|NA|TRBJ2-1
CASSMTSGRRGEQFF
TGTGCCAGTAGTATGACTAGCGGGAGAAGGGGAGAGCAGTTCTTC
>TRBV29-1|TRBD2|NA|TRBJ2-5
CSVNPTSGALETQYF
TGCAGCGTCAATCCCACTAGCGGGGCCTTGGAGACCCAGTACTTC
>TRBV9|NA|NA|TRBJ1-3
CASSALGGAGNTIYF
TGTGCCAGCAGCGCCCTTGGGGGGGCTGGAAACACCATATATTTT
>TRBV13|TRBD1|once|TRBJ1-2
CASSWTGYGYTF
TGTGCCAGCAGTTGGACAGGGTATGGCTACACCTTC
>TRBV15|TRBD1|NA|TRBJ2-7
CATRPTGLGEQYF
TGTGCCACCAGGCCGACAGGGTTGGGTGAGCAGTACTTC
>TRBV7-2|TRBD2|NA|TRBJ2-1
CASSSRTSGGEQFF
TGTGCCAGCAGCTCGAGGACTAGCGGGGGAGAGCAGTTCTTC
>TRBV28|NA|NA|TRBJ1-3
CASSPTVLPGNTIYF
TGTGCCAGCAGTCCGACAGTTCTGCCTGGAAACACCATATATTTT
>TRBV30|NA|NA|TRBJ1-2
CAWSEGGERGGYTF
TGTGCCTGGAGTGAGGGAGGGGAGCGGGGTGGCTACACCTTC
>TRBV9|NA|NA|TRBJ2-7
CASSPLSSYEQYF
TGTGCCAGCAGCCCCCTAAGCTCCTACGAGCAGTACTTC
>TRBV5-1|TRBD1|NA|TRBJ1-5
CASSLSGQGDQPQHF
TGCGCCAGCAGCTTGTCCGGACAGGGAGATCAGCCCCAGCATTTT
>TRBV10-3|NA|NA|TRBJ1-2
CAISESMSVANYGYTF
TGTGCCATCAGTGAGTCGATGAGTGTAGCTAACTATGGCTACACCTTC
>TRBV7-7|TRBD1|NA|TRBJ1-6
CASSIDRDSPLHF
TGTGCTAGCAGCATTGACAGGGATTCACCCCTCCACTTT
>TRBV7-6|TRBD1|NA|TRBJ2-6
CASSTDRYSGANVLTF
TGTGCCAGCAGCACGGACAGGTACTCTGGGGCCAACGTCCTGACTTTC
>TRBV5-5|NA|NA|TRBJ2-1
CASSFRVTVSYNEQFF
TGTGCCAGCAGCTTCAGGGTGACAGTTTCCTACAATGAGCAGTTCTTC
>TRBV18|NA|NA|TRBJ2-7
CASSRTDEQYF
TGTGCCAGCTCCCGGACAGACGAGCAGTACTTC
>TRBV6-1|TRBD1|NA|TRBJ2-7
CASSPRDRGTHEQYF
TGTGCCAGCAGTCCAAGGGACAGGGGTACCCACGAGCAGTACTTC
>TRBV28|NA|once|TRBJ2-5
CASSYQNEEETQYF
TGTGCCAGCAGTTACCAGAATGAGGAGGAGACCCAGTACTTC
>TRBV27|TRBD1|once|TRBJ1-5
CASSPLPRGRSNQPQHF
TGTGCCAGCAGTCCCCTCCCGAGGGGGCGAAGCAATCAGCCCCAGCATTTT
>TRBV30|NA|NA|TRBJ2-6
CAWGPGIAGANVLTF
TGTGCCTGGGGGCCAGGGATCGCTGGGGCCAACGTCCTGACTTTC
>TRBV7-2|TRBD1|NA|TRBJ1-2
CASSSYVQGGSYGYTF
TGTGCCAGCAGCTCCTACGTACAGGGGGGTAGCTATGGCTACACCTTC
>TRBV2|NA|NA|TRBJ1-4
CASTVQGGSRGEKLFF
TGTGCCAGCACTGTACAGGGTGGTTCCCGTGGTGAAAAACTGTTTTTT